Shown below are 5 T cell receptor beta chains from a single sample sequenced in a study of blood T cell repertoires in COVID-19. TCRdb's copy holds only in-frame clones and misses some; the assay was immunoSEQ multiplex PCR. The sample records about 400,000 clones, around 87% being singletons. Sequencing used PBMCs or T cells enriched from blood (not recorded which). These receptors originate from a man aged 35-49 years in a cohort exposed to, infected with or recovered from COVID-19 (not recorded which).

The J gene is TRBJ2-1, the V gene TRBV9; D perhaps matches TRBD2 (5 bases). CDR1 and CDR2 from the germline V gene are SGDLS and YYNGEE. The CDR3 totals 12 residues. V was pared by 0 bases and J by 9 bases, with 7 bases between. The DNA of the CDR3 is TGTGCCAGCAGCGTAGATAGCGCTGAGCAGTTCTTC. This codes for CASSVDSAEQFF.

This clone was recorded only once. This sequence joins TRBV18 and TRBJ2-3; D is ambiguous. This CDR3 comprises 12 residues. The V gene lost 1 base and the J gene lost 5 bases, with 4 bases spanning the gap. Germline V gives CDR1 KGHSH, CDR2 LQKENI. The chain's CDR3 is CASSPRVDTQYF. The CDR3 region has the DNA TGTGCCAGCTCACCACGAGTAGATACGCAGTATTTT.

This chain's CDR3 is CASSYNTNQETQYF. CDR3 sequence (DNA): TGTGCCAGCAGCTATAATACTAACCAAGAGACCCAGTACTTC. The chain links TRBV11-2 to TRBJ2-5; D is undetermined. This CDR3 spans 14 amino acids. V was pared by 4 bases and J by 0 bases, with 9 bases between. Germline CDR1 SGHAT, CDR2 FQNNGV. Filled out from reference TRBV11-2 and TRBJ2-5, the complete variable domain reads EAGVAQSPRYKIIEKRQSVAFWCNPISGHATLYWYQQILGQGPKLLIQFQNNGVVDDSQLPKDRFSAERLKGVDSTLKIQPAKLEDSAVYLCASSYNTNQETQYFGPGTRLLVL.

Details on this clone: Within the sample, other DNA sequences also encode this same CDR3. This chain connects TRBV5-1 to TRBJ2-5; no clear D. Trimming shortened V by 5 bases and J by 2 bases, and 10 bases separated the two germline ends. Germline CDR1 reads SGHRS; CDR2 reads YFSETQ. The CDR3 length is 13 residues. CDR3 DNA: TGCGCCAGCAGGGGCCTCACACAAGAGACCCAGTACTTC. This codes for CASRGLTQETQYF.

The rearrangement links TRBV6-6 to TRBJ2-7, with D uncertain. The CDR3 is made up of 16 amino acids. Germline V CDR1 and CDR2: MNHNY, SVGAGI (reference sequence). V lost 0 bases and J 1 base, leaving 13 bases between the germline ends. The CDR3 nucleotides are TGTGCCAGCAGTTACTCGAGCCCCAGGTCTTCCTACGAGCAGTACTTC. It specifies CASSYSSPRSSYEQYF.